This T cell receptor (beta chain) was retrieved from a study of T cells after yellow fever vaccination. Points from the study as a whole: Any FACS-sorted repertoire could hold abundant clonotypes that contaminate it from the bulk population. Reappearance after the booster was seen for most primary-vaccination clones, at about 95% CD4 and around 90% CD8.

The CDR3 is 16 residues long. From germline, CDR1 is MGHRA and CDR2 YSYEKL. It was through 5'RACE template switching that TCR cDNA was made, with a universal primer site and UMIs added. MiXCR, applied by TCRdb to the 5' RACE reads, yields one record per CDR3 protein. The table records 350,000 to 450,000 distinct CDR3 sequences, under 7.5% of them present only once. About this clonotype: Its matching antigen is unknown. An end of the junction differs from the germline gene, which may be a read error.

The chain recombines TRBV4-1 with TRBJ1-4, with a possible D match to TRBD1 (6 bases). Sample: PBMCs, taken 5 days after the yellow fever booster vaccination. The receptor comes from a man under 40 who received the YFV17D yellow fever vaccine. This chain's CDR3 is CASSQEIGQLNVKLFF. CDR3 sequence (DNA): TGCGCCAGCAGCCAAGAAATAGGACAGCTCAATGTAAAACTGTTTTTT.